This T cell receptor (beta chain) is from a study of shared clonotypes between healthy human individuals. Only CD45RO-negative cells positively selected for CCR7 counted as naive CD8 cells, so terminally differentiated effector memory CD45RA+ cells were excluded. Generated by immunoSEQ multiplex PCR, the TCRdb table keeps only in-frame clones and is missing some. The sample has about 2.1 million clones; around 93% are singletons. The source material was naive CD8+ T cells from PBMCs. The TCR comes from a man between 18 and 29 years old in good health. Some clones in this sample may be carry-over from other donors' samples.

CDR3: CASSDMTGPSYEQYF. DNA for the CDR3: TGTGCCAGCAGTGATATGACAGGGCCCTCCTACGAGCAGTACTTC. This chain links TRBV2 with TRBJ2-7, with 7 bases lining up with TRBD1. CDR1 and CDR2 (germline): SNHLY, FYNNEI. The CDR3 is made up of 15 amino acids. The trim removed 3 bases at V and 0 bases at J, leaving 5 bases unmatched.